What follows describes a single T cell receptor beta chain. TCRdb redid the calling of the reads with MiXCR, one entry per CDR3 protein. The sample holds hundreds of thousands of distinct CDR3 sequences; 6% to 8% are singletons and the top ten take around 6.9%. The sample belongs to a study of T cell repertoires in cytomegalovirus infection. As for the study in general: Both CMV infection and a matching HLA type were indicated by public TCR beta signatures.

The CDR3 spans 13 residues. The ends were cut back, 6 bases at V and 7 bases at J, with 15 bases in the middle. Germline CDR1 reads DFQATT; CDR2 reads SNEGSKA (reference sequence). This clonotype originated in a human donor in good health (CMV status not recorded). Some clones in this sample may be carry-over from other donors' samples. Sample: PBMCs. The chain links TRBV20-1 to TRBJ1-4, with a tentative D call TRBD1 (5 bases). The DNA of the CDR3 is TGCAGTGCGATGGTGGGGGGGATTGAAAAACTGTTTTTT. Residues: CSAMVGGIEKLFF.